These T cell receptor beta chains were read from a single sample in a study of T-cell memory formation after mild COVID-19. TCRdb recomputed calls from the 5' RACE reads with MiXCR, one row per CDR3 protein. The repertoire holds roughly 160,000 distinct CDR3 sequences, with around 13% as singletons. Sequencing input: PBMCs or a T cell subset sorted from them (not recorded which). The receptors derive from a man aged 18 to 29 who had mild COVID-19 (a few samples of this study predate the infection). Cell type and time point are not known. The CDR3 runs from the conserved cysteine through the conserved F or W. A D gene is named only where the DNA matches it firmly. Not every row has a clone size; where given, it reads once, few, many or a size class.

V gene	clone size	J gene	D gene	CDR3 protein	CDR3 DNA
TRBV24-1	few	TRBJ2-5	-	CATSGAVEETQYF	TGTGCCACCAGTGGCGCGGTGGAAGAGACCCAGTACTTC
TRBV10-3	-	TRBJ1-6	TRBD1	CAIRDTDRGQARNSPLHF	TGTGCCATCAGGGATACTGACAGGGGGCAGGCCAGGAATTCACCCCTCCACTTT
TRBV7-2	many	TRBJ2-7	-	CASRPAHSSYEQYF	TGTGCCAGCAGGCCGGCCCATAGCTCCTACGAGCAGTACTTC
TRBV7-2	few	TRBJ2-3	-	CASSLEYRSTDTQYF	TGTGCCAGCAGCTTAGAGTACAGAAGCACAGATACGCAGTATTTT
TRBV12-3/TRBV12-4	-	TRBJ2-3	-	CASSLGGGRTDTQYF	TGTGCCAGCAGTTTGGGAGGGGGTCGGACAGATACGCAGTATTTT
TRBV28	-	TRBJ1-5	-	CASSSPTATQHF	TGTGCCAGCAGTTCCCCGACAGCAACCCAGCATTTT
TRBV5-5	few	TRBJ1-2	TRBD1	CASTPDRGHYGYTF	TGTGCCAGCACCCCGGACAGGGGGCACTATGGCTACACCTTC
TRBV6-4	few	TRBJ2-2	-	CASSEDTRYTGELFF	TGTGCCAGCAGTGAGGATACCCGTTACACCGGGGAGCTGTTTTTT
TRBV7-8	few	TRBJ2-3	-	CASSFPGLLEDTQYF	TGTGCCAGCAGCTTCCCTGGACTCCTAGAAGATACGCAGTATTTT
TRBV27	-	TRBJ2-3	TRBD2	CASNRLAGDGDTQYF	TGTGCCAGCAACCGACTAGCGGGGGATGGAGATACGCAGTATTTT
TRBV12-3/TRBV12-4	few	TRBJ2-3	TRBD2	CALERDTDTQYF	TGTGCCCTCGAGCGGGACACAGATACGCAGTATTTT
TRBV19	few	TRBJ1-5	-	CASSKVQIQPQHF	TGTGCCAGTAGTAAGGTACAGATTCAGCCCCAGCATTTT
TRBV5-1	-	TRBJ2-5	TRBD1	CASSSQGVSNGETQYF	TGCGCCAGCAGCTCACAGGGGGTCAGCAATGGAGAGACCCAGTACTTC
TRBV5-1	many	TRBJ2-5	-	CASSLAGQGKETQYF	TGCGCCAGCAGCTTGGCCGGCCAGGGTAAAGAGACCCAGTACTTC
TRBV12-3/TRBV12-4	few	TRBJ2-7	-	CASSFGPSGEQYF	TGTGCCAGCAGTTTCGGACCGTCCGGGGAGCAGTACTTC
TRBV29-1	few	TRBJ2-2	-	CSVRRDSGELFF	TGCAGCGTTAGGAGGGATTCCGGGGAGCTGTTTTTT
TRBV7-9	-	TRBJ1-1	TRBD1	CASNYRGRGTEAFF	TGTGCCAGCAACTACAGGGGGCGCGGCACTGAAGCTTTCTTT
TRBV29-1	few	TRBJ2-3	TRBD2	CSVPRGGISTDTQYF	TGCAGCGTGCCTCGGGGGGGCATTAGCACAGATACGCAGTATTTT
TRBV6-6	few	TRBJ1-2	TRBD1	CASSYLGTGGNYGYTF	TGTGCCAGCAGTTACCTCGGGACAGGGGGTAACTATGGCTACACCTTC
TRBV5-5	few	TRBJ1-2	TRBD1	CASSPEGAGVYGYTF	TGTGCCAGCAGCCCCGAGGGGGCAGGAGTTTATGGCTACACCTTC
TRBV7-2	-	TRBJ1-1	-	CASSGWGNTEAFF	TGTGCCAGCAGCGGTTGGGGGAACACTGAAGCTTTCTTT
TRBV7-2	few	TRBJ1-2	TRBD1	CASSLRQGSNYGYTF	TGTGCCAGCAGCCTCCGACAGGGGAGTAACTATGGCTACACCTTC
TRBV9	-	TRBJ2-5	-	CASSATGAETQYF	TGTGCCAGCAGCGCCACGGGGGCGGAGACCCAGTACTTC
TRBV7-2	-	TRBJ2-2	-	CASSPVVATHGELFF	TGTGCCAGCAGCCCCGTGGTCGCCACCCACGGGGAGCTGTTTTTT
TRBV5-1	few	TRBJ1-3	-	CASSLTANSGNTIYF	TGCGCCAGCAGCTTGACGGCAAACTCTGGAAACACCATATATTTT
TRBV20-1	few	TRBJ1-2	-	CSASPARDYGYTF	TGCAGTGCTAGTCCCGCCAGGGACTATGGCTACACCTTC
TRBV9	-	TRBJ2-3	TRBD1	CASSVGLTGADTQYF	TGTGCCAGCAGCGTAGGTTTGACAGGGGCAGATACGCAGTATTTT
TRBV6-2/TRBV6-3	many	TRBJ2-3	-	CATDGSDRPDTQYF	TGTGCCACTGACGGTTCGGATCGACCAGATACGCAGTATTTT
TRBV29-1	-	TRBJ2-5	-	CSVGHQYSETQYF	TGCAGCGTTGGACACCAGTATAGCGAGACCCAGTACTTC
TRBV18	-	TRBJ2-3	-	CASSQLAGTSTDTQYF	TGTGCCAGCTCACAACTCGCCGGTACTAGCACAGATACGCAGTATTTT
TRBV2	few	TRBJ2-5	TRBD1	CASSDRAETQYF	TGTGCCAGCAGCGACAGGGCCGAGACCCAGTACTTC
TRBV7-2	many	TRBJ2-3	-	CASSLKAGATYTQYF	TGTGCCAGCAGCTTGAAGGCAGGGGCCACCTATACGCAGTATTTT
TRBV3-1	-	TRBJ2-2	-	CASLSRGTGELFF	TGTGCCAGCTTATCCAGGGGCACCGGGGAGCTGTTTTTT
TRBV3-1	-	TRBJ1-3	-	CASSQPVSGNTIYF	TGTGCCAGCAGCCAACCGGTTTCTGGAAACACCATATATTTT
TRBV28	-	TRBJ2-5	-	CASSSPERTGYF	TGTGCCAGCAGTTCCCCGGAGAGGACCGGTTACTTC
TRBV7-2	-	TRBJ1-4	-	CASSIRQNEKLFF	TGTGCCAGCAGCATTCGTCAGAATGAAAAACTGTTTTTT
TRBV12-3/TRBV12-4	few	TRBJ2-7	-	CASSSWTYEQYF	TGTGCCAGCAGCTCCTGGACCTACGAGCAGTACTTC
TRBV11-2	-	TRBJ2-7	-	CASSSPDRLYEQYF	TGTGCCAGCAGCTCACCCGACAGGCTTTACGAGCAGTACTTC
TRBV5-1	-	TRBJ1-1	-	CASSLEAMNTEAFF	TGCGCCAGCAGCTTGGAAGCGATGAACACTGAAGCTTTCTTT
TRBV7-9	-	TRBJ2-3	-	CASSLYQGTQYF	TGTGCCAGCAGCTTATACCAGGGTACGCAGTATTTT
TRBV27	-	TRBJ2-7	TRBD1	CASSYLDRGGEQYF	TGTGCCAGCAGTTATTTAGACAGGGGGGGCGAGCAGTACTTC
TRBV7-9	-	TRBJ1-4	-	CDSSANWERLFF	TGTGACAGCAGCGCGAACTGGGAACGGCTGTTTTTT
TRBV7-6	few	TRBJ1-1	-	CASSLAVDTEAFF	TGTGCCAGCAGCTTAGCGGTCGACACTGAAGCTTTCTTT
TRBV7-2	-	TRBJ1-1	-	CASSFDYTEAFF	TGTGCCAGCAGCTTCGACTACACTGAAGCTTTCTTT